This TCR beta chain stems from a study of Graves' ophthalmopathy and Graves' hyperthyroidism. General study findings and limits: Most expanded clonotypes from thyroid (those above 0.001 frequency) were also found in blood.

Among the hyperthyroidism patients, all were newly diagnosed, aged 18 to 65, with under 2 months' duration. This clonotype was observed once. Its antigen is not identified. RNA transcripts served as template for amplifying TCR beta CDR3 sequences. The first round was an RT-PCR with HTBI primers, and the second round was a multiplex PCR. Using its own MiXCR run on the multiplex PCR reads, TCRdb lists one record per CDR3 protein. The sample lists 1 million to 1.3 million distinct CDR3 sequences; 36% were seen once. V lost 2 bases to trimming and J lost 6 bases, with 14 bases between them. The CDR3 is made up of 15 amino acids. Germline V gene sequence: CDR1 ENHRY, CDR2 SYGVKD.

This clonotype originated in an adult man with Graves' hyperthyroidism. Sequencing was performed on peripheral blood or thyroid tissue (not recorded which). The chain recombines TRBV10-3 with TRBJ1-3; D remains ambiguous. The CDR3 coding sequence is TGTGCCATCAGTGAGAAGTCAACTAATGAAAACACCATATATTTT. Translation gives CAISEKSTNENTIYF.